What follows are 20 T cell receptor beta chains derived from one specimen sequenced in a study of human T cells and chemical hapten exposure. TCRdb re-derived calls from the RACE reads in MiXCR, one entry per CDR3 protein. The profile covers roughly 52,000 distinct CDR3 sequences, with about 11% appearing a single time and roughly 1.8% taken by the ten largest. Time point here: patch test 1, 2 weeks after DPC sensitization. As to treatment: therapeutic diphenylcyclopropenone sensitization with weekly scalp DPC. It was unfractionated whole blood from which total RNA was extracted. Here the sequenced sample was whole blood, taken in connection with sensitization to the hapten diphenylcyclopropenone (DPC). The receptors originated from a middle-aged woman with alopecia areata. Some clones in this sample may be carry-over from other donors' samples.

This clonotype appeared many times. This chain joins TRBV18 and TRBJ1-5; D is unresolved. The germline V and J ends were trimmed by 4 bases and 1 base, with 14 bases remaining between them. Germline CDR1 is KGHSH and CDR2 is LQKENI. The CDR3 length is 16 residues. CDR3 sequence: CASSQQRTGSNQPQHF. Here the CDR3 DNA reads TGTGCCAGCTCACAACAAAGGACGGGCAGCAATCAGCCCCAGCATTTT. Using reference TRBV18 and TRBJ1-5 for the parts outside the CDR3, the full variable domain is NAGVMQNPRHLVRRRGQEARLRCSPMKGHSHVYWYRQLPEEGLKFMVYLQKENIIDESGMPKERFSAEFPKEGPSILRIQQVVRGDSAAYFCASSQQRTGSNQPQHFGDGTRLSIL.

This clonotype was seen ten or more times. The chain links TRBV7-8 to TRBJ2-2; TRBD2 agrees at 7 bases. The CDR3 runs 14 residues. CDR1 is SGHVS and CDR2 is FQNEAQ in the germline V gene. V lost 8 bases and J lost 0; bases outside the gene matches: 3. The chain's CDR3 is CASGRASNTGELFF. DNA for the CDR3: TGTGCCAGCGGGAGGGCTTCGAACACCGGGGAGCTGTTTTTT.

The sample holds a few counts of this clonotype. V gene TRBV21-1 combines with J gene TRBJ2-3; the table names TRBD2, a call not compared with the DNA. TRBV21-1 is tagged as a pseudogene. The CDR3 covers 15 residues. The CDR3 region is CASSKEARTSGGKYF. The CDR3 DNA is TGTGCCAGCAGCAAAGAAGCCAGGACTAGCGGGGGAAAGTATTTT.

This clonotype was seen more than once but under ten times. This chain links TRBV6-6 with TRBJ2-7, with unresolved D. V gave up 0 bases and J gave up 2 bases, with 14 bases separating them. Germline V lookup: CDR1 MNHNY, CDR2 SVGAGI (reference sequence). The CDR3 extends over 16 amino acids. CDR3 bases: TGTGCCAGCAGTTACTCGATAGGGTTCTGGGCCTACGAGCAGTACTTC. Residues: CASSYSIGFWAYEQYF.

This clonotype was seen ten or more times. V gene TRBV18 combines with J gene TRBJ1-4, with 8 bases fitting TRBD1. Per the germline V gene, CDR1 is KGHSH and CDR2 is LQKENI. V was pared by 5 bases and J by 6 bases, with 2 bases of the junction left unmatched. The CDR3 sequence is 13 residues long. CDR3 sequence reads: CASSSGQDEKLFF. CDR3 bases: TGTGCCAGCTCATCGGGACAGGATGAAAAACTGTTTTTT.

The chain joins TRBV12-3 or TRBV12-4 to TRBJ1-5; 7 nucleotides match TRBD1. J gave up 8 bases and V 7 bases, and 23 bases lay outside the gene matches. CDR3 length equals 18 residues. The CDR3 bases are TGTGCCAGCACTGATCAAACAGGGGTCGGGACCCTTGGGGAGCCCCAGCATTTT. This gives the protein CASTDQTGVGTLGEPQHF.

The rearrangement uses TRBV18 and TRBJ2-1, with D perhaps TRBD2 (6 bases). Germline V gene lookup returns CDR1 KGHSH and CDR2 LQKENI. The CDR3 covers 17 residues. Trimming removed 4 bases from V and 5 bases from J, with 21 bases in between. CDR3 loop: CASSRFLDGRTHNEQFF. DNA of the CDR3: TGTGCCAGCTCACGCTTCTTGGATGGGAGGACCCACAATGAGCAGTTCTTC. Using reference TRBV18 and TRBJ2-1 for the parts outside the CDR3, the full variable domain is NAGVMQNPRHLVRRRGQEARLRCSPMKGHSHVYWYRQLPEEGLKFMVYLQKENIIDESGMPKERFSAEFPKEGPSILRIQQVVRGDSAAYFCASSRFLDGRTHNEQFFGPGTRLTVL.

This clonotype was seen a few times. The rearrangement links TRBV7-8 to TRBJ2-3; D remains ambiguous. The CDR3 length is 18 residues. From germline, CDR1 is SGHVS and CDR2 FQNEAQ. V shed 5 bases and J shed 2 bases, with 23 bases lying between them. The CDR3 region has the DNA TGTGCCAGCAGCCCGCAGACCCCAAGTGCGGTTACCACAGATACGCAGTATTTT. Protein product: CASSPQTPSAVTTDTQYF. The complete variable domain, with remaining parts taken from reference TRBV7-8 and TRBJ2-3, reads GAGVSQSPRYKVAKRGQDVALRCDPISGHVSLFWYQQALGQGPEFLTYFQNEAQLDKSGLPSDRFFAERPEGSVSTLKIQRTQQEDSAVYLCASSPQTPSAVTTDTQYFGPGTRLTVL.

This clonotype was found a few times. The rearrangement joins TRBV19 to TRBJ2-7; D possibly corresponds to TRBD1 (6 bases). With 6 bases removed from V and 2 bases from J, the gap between germline ends came to 8 bases. The CDR3 is 12 residues long. The germline V gene has CDR1 LNHDA and CDR2 SQIVND (reference sequence). The CDR3 sequence is CASSRGPYEQYF. The CDR3 DNA is TGTGCCAGTAGCAGGGGACCCTACGAGCAGTACTTC.

The chain couples TRBV29-1 to TRBJ2-1, with D tentatively TRBD2 (6 bases). The CDR3 is 12 amino acids. Per germline, CDR1 SQVTM and CDR2 ANQGSEA. The CDR3 reads CSGGSSYNEQFF. The CDR3 DNA reads as TGCAGTGGGGGGAGCTCCTACAATGAGCAGTTCTTC.

The rearrangement uses TRBV4-1 and TRBJ2-1; the D is unclear. This CDR3 spans 11 amino acids. Germline CDR1 and CDR2: MGHRA and YSYEKL. V dropped 5 bases and J dropped 9 bases, with 8 bases sitting between them. CDR3 in amino acids: CASSWLGEQFF. CDR3 in DNA: TGCGCCAGCAGCTGGTTGGGTGAGCAGTTCTTC.

This clonotype appeared many times. J is TRBJ2-3 and V is TRBV6-2 or TRBV6-3; 9 nucleotides line up with TRBD2. Germline values: CDR1 MNHEY, CDR2 SVGEGT. The junction had 1 base not matched to a gene; V was cut back by 2 bases and J by 1 base. The CDR3 extends over 15 amino acids. CDR3 coding DNA: TGTGCCAGCAGTTACAGGACTAGCGGCACAGATACGCAGTATTTT. This translates into CASSYRTSGTDTQYF.

The gene calls are TRBV4-1 and TRBJ1-4; no firm D call. V was trimmed by 0 bases and J by 4 bases, leaving 6 bases between them. Germline-derived CDR1 and CDR2 are MGHRA and YSYEKL. The CDR3 totals 14 residues. The CDR3 bases are TGCGCCAGCAGCCAAGACAGTAGTAATGAAAAACTGTTTTTT. The encoded protein is CASSQDSSNEKLFF.

The V call is TRBV25-1, the J call TRBJ2-7; weak D call: TRBD1 (5 bases). This CDR3 comprises 16 residues. Deletions cut 3 bases from V and 0 bases from J, with 15 bases between. Germline values: CDR1 MGHDK, CDR2 SYGVNS. CDR3 sequence: CASSETPPTVSYEQYF. In DNA form, the CDR3 reads TGTGCCAGCAGTGAGACCCCTCCGACAGTCTCCTACGAGCAGTACTTC.

This clonotype has just a few counts. The rearrangement uses TRBV24-1 and TRBJ2-6, with unresolved D. The V gene lost 7 bases and the J gene lost 4 bases, with 13 bases spanning the gap. The CDR3 has 15 residues. Germline CDR1 is KGHDR and CDR2 is SFDVKD. This chain's CDR3 is CATSPGQTGANVLTF. Here the CDR3 DNA reads TGTGCCACCAGCCCCGGGCAGACGGGGGCCAACGTCCTGACTTTC.

The rearrangement links TRBV7-6 to TRBJ2-7, with a possible D match to TRBD2 (6 bases). The germline V gene encodes CDR1 SGHVS and CDR2 FNYEAQ. V lost 3 bases to trimming and J lost 3 bases, with 24 bases between them. This CDR3 is built from 18 residues. The CDR3: CASSLTPFREDRNYEQYF. The CDR3 nucleotides read TGTGCCAGCAGCTTGACCCCGTTCAGGGAGGACCGAAACTACGAGCAGTACTTC.

J is TRBJ1-1 and V is TRBV6-2 or TRBV6-3; D not certain. The V end lost 2 bases, the J end lost 4 bases, and 17 bases lay between the germline ends. The V gene's germline CDR1 is MNHEY and CDR2 SVGEGT. This CDR3 is 16 amino acids long. The CDR3 reads CASSYIKGRTVTEAFF. The CDR3 coding sequence is TGTGCCAGCAGTTACATAAAGGGCAGGACGGTCACTGAAGCTTTCTTT.

This clonotype appeared many times. The rearrangement joins TRBV7-2 to TRBJ2-1; TRBD2 matches 10 bases. Germline CDR1 and CDR2: SGHTA and FQGNSA. The length of the CDR3 is 16 residues. V gave up 7 bases and J gave up 3 bases; unmatched junction bases: 9. CDR3 protein: CASTRLAGIRYNEQFF. As DNA, the CDR3 is TGTGCCAGCACCCGACTAGCGGGCATTCGCTACAATGAGCAGTTCTTC.

The chain recombines TRBV6-6 with TRBJ1-1; D uncertain. The CDR3 spans 14 residues. Trimming shortened V by 2 bases and J by 2 bases, and 9 bases separated the two germline ends. The V gene's germline CDR1 is MNHNY and CDR2 SVGAGI (reference sequence). Here the CDR3 reads CASSYGGDNTEAFF. CDR3 DNA: TGTGCCAGCAGTTACGGCGGAGACAACACTGAAGCTTTCTTT.

This clonotype has just a few counts. V usage is TRBV27 and J usage is TRBJ2-1, with D tentatively TRBD1 or TRBD2 (5 bases each). The CDR3 sequence is 15 residues long. V gave up 2 bases and J gave up 4 bases, with 12 bases separating them. Germline CDR1 and CDR2: MNHEY and SMNVEV (reference sequence). The CDR3 spells CASSLGDPRYNEQFF. The CDR3 DNA sequence: TGTGCCAGCAGTTTAGGGGACCCCCGGTACAATGAGCAGTTCTTC.